This TCR beta chain was retrieved from a study of CD8 T cells in ankylosing spondylitis. Study-level results: Seemingly distinctive of ankylosing spondylitis blood was a TCR beta motif formed by eight highly homologous variants. Reported data indicate significant enrichment of disease-linked clones within matched ankylosing spondylitis synovial fluid. Disease-linked clones were found to be CD8+ and relatively rare in peripheral blood. Some motif variants were previously reported in reactive arthritis synovial fluid and blood.

The V end lost 6 bases, the J end lost 2 bases, and 15 bases lay between the germline ends. From germline, CDR1 is DFQATT and CDR2 SNEGSKA (reference sequence). The CDR3 has 14 amino acids. A single record per CDR3 protein comes from TCRdb applying MiXCR to the 5' RACE reads. This table has 800,000 to 900,000 distinct CDR3 sequences, approximately 12% appearing once. This clonotype was seen only a few times. Its matching antigen is unknown. This TCR was recovered from a male donor with ankylosing spondylitis. The sequencing sample was made of blood, either unsorted or a sorted T cell fraction (not recorded which). The chain couples TRBV20-1 to TRBJ2-3; D may be TRBD2 (6 bases). CDR3 residues: CSASGVAATDTQYF. For the CDR3, the DNA is TGCAGTGCCTCCGGTGTAGCGGCCACAGATACGCAGTATTTT.